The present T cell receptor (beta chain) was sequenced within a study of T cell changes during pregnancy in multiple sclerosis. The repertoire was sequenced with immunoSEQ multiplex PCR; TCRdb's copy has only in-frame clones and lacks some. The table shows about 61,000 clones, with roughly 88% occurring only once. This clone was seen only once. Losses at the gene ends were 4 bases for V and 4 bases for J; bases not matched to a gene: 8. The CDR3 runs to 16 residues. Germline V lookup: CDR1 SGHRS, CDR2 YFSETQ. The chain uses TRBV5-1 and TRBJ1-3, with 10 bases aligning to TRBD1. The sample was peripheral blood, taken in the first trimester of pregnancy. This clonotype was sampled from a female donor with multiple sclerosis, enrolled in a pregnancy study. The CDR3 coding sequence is TGCGCCAGCAGCCTAACCCCGGGACAGGGGGGAAACACCATATATTTT. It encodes CASSLTPGQGGNTIYF.